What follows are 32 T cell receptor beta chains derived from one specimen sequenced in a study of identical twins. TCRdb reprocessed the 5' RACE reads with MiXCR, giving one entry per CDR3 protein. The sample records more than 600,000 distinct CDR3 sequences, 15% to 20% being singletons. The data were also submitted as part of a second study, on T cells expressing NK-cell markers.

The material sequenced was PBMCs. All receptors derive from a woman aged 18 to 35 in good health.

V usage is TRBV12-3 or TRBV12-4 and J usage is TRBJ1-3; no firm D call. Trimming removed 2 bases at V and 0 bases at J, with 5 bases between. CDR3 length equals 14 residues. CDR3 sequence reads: CASSLFSSGNTIYF. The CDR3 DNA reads TGTGCCAGCAGTTTATTCTCCTCTGGAAACACCATATATTTT.

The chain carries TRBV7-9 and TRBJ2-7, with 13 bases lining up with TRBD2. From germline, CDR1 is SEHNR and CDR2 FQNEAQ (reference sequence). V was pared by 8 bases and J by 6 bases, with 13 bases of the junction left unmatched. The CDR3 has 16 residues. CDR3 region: CASRRTSGGMAPEQYF. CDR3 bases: TGTGCCAGCCGCCGGACTAGCGGGGGAATGGCACCCGAGCAGTACTTC.

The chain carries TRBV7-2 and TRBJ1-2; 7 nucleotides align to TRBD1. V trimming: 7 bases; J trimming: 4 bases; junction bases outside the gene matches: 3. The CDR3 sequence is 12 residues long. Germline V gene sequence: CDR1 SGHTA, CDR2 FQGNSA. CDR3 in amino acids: CASTTGSYGYTF. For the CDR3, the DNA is TGTGCCAGCACGACAGGGAGCTATGGCTACACCTTC.

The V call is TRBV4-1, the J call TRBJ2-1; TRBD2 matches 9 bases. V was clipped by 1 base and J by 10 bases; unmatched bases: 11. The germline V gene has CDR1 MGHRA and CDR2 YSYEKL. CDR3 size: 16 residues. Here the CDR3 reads CASSQGTAGGPVEQFF. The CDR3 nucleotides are TGCGCCAGCAGCCAAGGAACGGCGGGAGGGCCAGTGGAGCAGTTCTTC.

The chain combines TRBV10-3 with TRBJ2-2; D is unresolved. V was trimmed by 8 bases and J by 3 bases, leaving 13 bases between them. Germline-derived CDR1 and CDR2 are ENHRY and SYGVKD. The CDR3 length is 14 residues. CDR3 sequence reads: CAIGDDFDTGELFF. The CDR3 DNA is TGTGCCATCGGGGATGACTTCGACACCGGGGAGCTGTTTTTT.

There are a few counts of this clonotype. Written as DNA, the CDR3 is TGCAGTGCTAGAGTTGGGGGAACCCCCACCCAGTACTTC. Translated, it gives CSARVGGTPTQYF. The chain employs TRBV20-1 and TRBJ2-5; D may match TRBD1 or TRBD2 (5 bases each). Trimming stripped 1 base from V and 8 bases from J, with 14 bases between. Germline assignment: CDR1 DFQATT and CDR2 SNEGSKA (reference sequence). The CDR3 spans 13 residues.

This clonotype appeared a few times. The CDR3 bases are TGTGCCAGCAGTGATGGTGGCATTCATGGCTACACCTTC. Residues: CASSDGGIHGYTF. The rearrangement links TRBV25-1 to TRBJ1-2; D gene unclear. V dropped 3 bases and J dropped 6 bases, with 11 bases sitting between them. The CDR3 length is 13 residues. Looked up from germline, CDR1 is MGHDK and CDR2 is SYGVNS.

In nucleotides, the CDR3 is TGTGCCAGTAGTGTAAACAGGAGAGCTGGGGCCAACGTCCTGACTTTC. Translated, it gives CASSVNRRAGANVLTF. The gene calls are TRBV19 and TRBJ2-6, with D perhaps TRBD1 (5 bases). CDR1 is LNHDA, CDR2 SQIVND, per germline (reference sequence). The CDR3 runs to 16 residues. Trimming took 5 bases from V and 2 from J, leaving 13 bases between them.

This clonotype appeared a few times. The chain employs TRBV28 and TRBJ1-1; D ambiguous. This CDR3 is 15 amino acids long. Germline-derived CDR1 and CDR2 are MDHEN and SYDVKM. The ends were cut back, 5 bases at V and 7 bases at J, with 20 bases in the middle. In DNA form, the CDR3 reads TGTGCCAGCAGTCCCGATCCGCGGGCCCGTTTTGAAGCTTTCTTT. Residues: CASSPDPRARFEAFF.

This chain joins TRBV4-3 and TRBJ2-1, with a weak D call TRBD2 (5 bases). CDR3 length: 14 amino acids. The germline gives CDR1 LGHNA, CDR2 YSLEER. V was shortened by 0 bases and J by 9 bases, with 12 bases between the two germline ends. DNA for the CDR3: TGCGCCAGCAGCCAAGATCCTCGGGAATTTGAGCAGTTCTTC. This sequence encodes CASSQDPREFEQFF.

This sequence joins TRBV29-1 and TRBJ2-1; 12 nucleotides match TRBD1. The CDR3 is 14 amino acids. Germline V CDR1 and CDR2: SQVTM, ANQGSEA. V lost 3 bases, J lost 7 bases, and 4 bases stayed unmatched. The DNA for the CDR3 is TGCAGCGTTGACGGGACAGGGGGCTTGAATGAGCAGTTCTTC. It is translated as CSVDGTGGLNEQFF.

CDR3 region: CSASLRGNTEAFF. CDR3 DNA: TGCAGTGCTAGCCTCAGGGGGAACACTGAAGCTTTCTTT. The chain uses TRBV20-1 and TRBJ1-1; the D gene is possibly TRBD1 (6 bases). V was cut by 3 bases and J by 1 base, with 9 bases left in between. Germline lookup yields CDR1 DFQATT and CDR2 SNEGSKA (reference sequence). The CDR3 has 13 amino acids.

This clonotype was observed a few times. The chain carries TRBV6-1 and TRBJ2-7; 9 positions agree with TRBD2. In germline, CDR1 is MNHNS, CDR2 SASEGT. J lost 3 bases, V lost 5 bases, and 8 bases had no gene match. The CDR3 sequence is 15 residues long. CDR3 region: CASSHTGTSSYEQYF. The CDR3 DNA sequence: TGTGCCAGCAGTCATACCGGGACTAGCAGCTACGAGCAGTACTTC.

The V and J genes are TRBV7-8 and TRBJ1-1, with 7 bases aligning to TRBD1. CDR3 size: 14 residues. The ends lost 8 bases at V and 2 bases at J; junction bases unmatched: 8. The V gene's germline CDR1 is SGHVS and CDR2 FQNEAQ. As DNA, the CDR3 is TGTGCCAGCGGCCCCGGACAGGTCAACACTGAAGCTTTCTTT. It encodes CASGPGQVNTEAFF.

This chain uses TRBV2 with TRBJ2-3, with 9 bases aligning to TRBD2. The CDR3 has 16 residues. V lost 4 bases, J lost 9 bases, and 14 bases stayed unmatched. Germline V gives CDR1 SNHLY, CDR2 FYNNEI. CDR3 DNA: TGTGCCAGCAGTGGTTCGGTAGCGGGGGCCGGGTGGACGCAGTATTTT. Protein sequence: CASSGSVAGAGWTQYF.

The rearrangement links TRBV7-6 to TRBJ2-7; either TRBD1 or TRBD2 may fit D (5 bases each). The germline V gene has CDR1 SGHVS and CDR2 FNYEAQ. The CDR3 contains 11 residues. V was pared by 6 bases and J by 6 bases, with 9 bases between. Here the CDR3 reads CASSQGVEQYF. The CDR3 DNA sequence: TGTGCCAGCAGTCAGGGAGTCGAGCAGTACTTC.

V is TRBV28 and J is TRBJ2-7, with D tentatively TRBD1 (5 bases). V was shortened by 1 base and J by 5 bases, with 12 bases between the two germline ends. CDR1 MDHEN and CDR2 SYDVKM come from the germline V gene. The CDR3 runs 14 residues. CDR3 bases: TGTGCCAGCAGTTTATCAGGGTTCGAGCACGAGCAGTACTTC. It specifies CASSLSGFEHEQYF.

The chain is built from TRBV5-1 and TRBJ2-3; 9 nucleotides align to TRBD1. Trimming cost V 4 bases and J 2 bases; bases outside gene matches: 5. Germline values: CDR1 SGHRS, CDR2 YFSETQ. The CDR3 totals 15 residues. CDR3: CASSTTGGPTDTQYF. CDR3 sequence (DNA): TGCGCCAGCAGCACGACAGGGGGGCCCACAGATACGCAGTATTTT.

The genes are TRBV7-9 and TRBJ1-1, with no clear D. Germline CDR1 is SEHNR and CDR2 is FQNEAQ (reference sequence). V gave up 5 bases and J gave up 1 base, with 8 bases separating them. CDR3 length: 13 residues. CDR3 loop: CASSQQPNTEAFF. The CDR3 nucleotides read TGTGCCAGCAGCCAGCAGCCGAACACTGAAGCTTTCTTT. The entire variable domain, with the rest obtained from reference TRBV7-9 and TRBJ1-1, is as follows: DTGVSQNPRHKITKRGQNVTFRCDPISEHNRLYWYRQTLGQGPEFLTYFQNEAQLEKSRLLSDRFSAERPKGSFSTLEIQRTEQGDSAMYLCASSQQPNTEAFFGQGTRLTVV.

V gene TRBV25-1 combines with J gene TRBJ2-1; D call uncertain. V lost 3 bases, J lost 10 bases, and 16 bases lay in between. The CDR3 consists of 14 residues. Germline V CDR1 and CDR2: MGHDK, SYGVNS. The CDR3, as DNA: TGTGCCAGCAGTGACGGTCTTTCCCAGGAGGAGCAGTTCTTC. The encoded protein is CASSDGLSQEEQFF. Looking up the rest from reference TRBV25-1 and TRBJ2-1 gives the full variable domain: EADIYQTPRYLVIGTGKKITLECSQTMGHDKMYWYQQDPGMELHLIHYSYGVNSTEKGDLSSESTVSRIRTEHFPLTLESARPSHTSQYLCASSDGLSQEEQFFGPGTRLTVL.

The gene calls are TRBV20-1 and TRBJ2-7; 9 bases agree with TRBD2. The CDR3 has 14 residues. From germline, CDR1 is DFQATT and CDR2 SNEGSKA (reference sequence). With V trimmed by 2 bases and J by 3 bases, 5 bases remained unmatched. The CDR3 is CSARIAGGLYEQYF. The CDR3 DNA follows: TGCAGTGCTAGAATTGCGGGGGGGCTCTACGAGCAGTACTTC.

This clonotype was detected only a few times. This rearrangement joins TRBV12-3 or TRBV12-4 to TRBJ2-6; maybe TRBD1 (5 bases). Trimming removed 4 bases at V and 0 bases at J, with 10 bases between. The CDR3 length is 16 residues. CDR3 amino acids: CASSSSGNSGANVLTF. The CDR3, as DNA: TGTGCCAGCAGTTCATCAGGGAACTCTGGGGCCAACGTCCTGACTTTC.

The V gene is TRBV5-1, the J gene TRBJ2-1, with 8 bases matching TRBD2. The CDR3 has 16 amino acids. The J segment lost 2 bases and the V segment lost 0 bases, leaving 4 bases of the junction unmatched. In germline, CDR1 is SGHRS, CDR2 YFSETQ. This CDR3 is CASSLGVGRAYNEQFF. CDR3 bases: TGCGCCAGCAGCTTGGGGGTCGGGAGGGCCTACAATGAGCAGTTCTTC.

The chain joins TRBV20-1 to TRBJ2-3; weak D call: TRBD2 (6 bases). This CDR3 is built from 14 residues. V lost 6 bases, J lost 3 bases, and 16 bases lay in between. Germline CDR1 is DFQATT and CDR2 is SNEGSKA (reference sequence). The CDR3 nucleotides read TGCAGTGCCGGGGCGCGGGGCGGGACAGATACGCAGTATTTT. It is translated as CSAGARGGTDTQYF.

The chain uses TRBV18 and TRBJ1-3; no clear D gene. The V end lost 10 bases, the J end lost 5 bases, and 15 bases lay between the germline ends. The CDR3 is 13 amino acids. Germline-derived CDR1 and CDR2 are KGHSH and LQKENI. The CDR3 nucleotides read TGTGCCACGACCGGGTTGAACAGAAACACCATATATTTT. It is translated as CATTGLNRNTIYF.

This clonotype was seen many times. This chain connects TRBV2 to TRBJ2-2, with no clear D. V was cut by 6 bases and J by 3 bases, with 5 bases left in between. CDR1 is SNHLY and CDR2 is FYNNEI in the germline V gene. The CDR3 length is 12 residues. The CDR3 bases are TGTGCCAGCAGAGAGTACACCGGGGAGCTGTTTTTT. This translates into CASREYTGELFF.

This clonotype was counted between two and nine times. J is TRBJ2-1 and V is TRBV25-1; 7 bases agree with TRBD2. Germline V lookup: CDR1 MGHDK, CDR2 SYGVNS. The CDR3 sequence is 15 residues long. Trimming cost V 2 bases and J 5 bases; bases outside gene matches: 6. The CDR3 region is CASSEASGFHNEQFF. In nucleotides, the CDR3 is TGTGCCAGCAGTGAAGCTAGCGGTTTCCACAATGAGCAGTTCTTC.

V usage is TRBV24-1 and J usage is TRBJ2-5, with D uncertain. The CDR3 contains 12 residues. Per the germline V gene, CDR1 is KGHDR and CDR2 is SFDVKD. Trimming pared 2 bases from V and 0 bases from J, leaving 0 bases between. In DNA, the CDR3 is TGTGCCACCAGTGATTACCAAGAGACCCAGTACTTC. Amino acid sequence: CATSDYQETQYF.

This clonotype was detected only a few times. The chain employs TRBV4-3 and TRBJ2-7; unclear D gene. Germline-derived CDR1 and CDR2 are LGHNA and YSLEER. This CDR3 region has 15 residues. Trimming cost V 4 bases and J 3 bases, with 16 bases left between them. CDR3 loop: CASSLHSGAVYEQYF. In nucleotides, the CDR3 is TGCGCCAGCAGCCTCCACTCCGGTGCAGTCTACGAGCAGTACTTC.

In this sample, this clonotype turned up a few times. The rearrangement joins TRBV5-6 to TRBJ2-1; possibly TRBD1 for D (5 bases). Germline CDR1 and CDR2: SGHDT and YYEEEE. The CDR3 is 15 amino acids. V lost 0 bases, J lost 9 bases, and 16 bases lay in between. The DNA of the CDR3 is TGTGCCAGCAGCTTGGGGATGAACCGACAGAGTGAGCAGTTCTTC. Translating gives CASSLGMNRQSEQFF. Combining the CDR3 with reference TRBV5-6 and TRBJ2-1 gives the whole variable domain DAGVTQSPTHLIKTRGQQVTLRCSPKSGHDTVSWYQQALGQGPQFIFQYYEEEERQRGNFPDRFSGHQFPNYSSELNVNALLLGDSALYLCASSLGMNRQSEQFFGPGTRLTVL.

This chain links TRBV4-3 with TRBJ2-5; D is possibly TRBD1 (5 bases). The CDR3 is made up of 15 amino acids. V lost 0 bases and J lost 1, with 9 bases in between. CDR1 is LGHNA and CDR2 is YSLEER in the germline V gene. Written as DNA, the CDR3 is TGCGCCAGCAGCCAAGATGGGCAGGGCCAAGAGACCCAGTACTTC. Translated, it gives CASSQDGQGQETQYF.

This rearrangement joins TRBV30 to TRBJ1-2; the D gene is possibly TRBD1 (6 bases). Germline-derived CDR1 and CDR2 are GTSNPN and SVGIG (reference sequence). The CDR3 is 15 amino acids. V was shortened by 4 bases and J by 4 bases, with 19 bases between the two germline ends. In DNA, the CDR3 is TGTGCCTGGACCGGGGGCGGCAGGGTTTCCTATGGCTACACCTTC. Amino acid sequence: CAWTGGGRVSYGYTF.